This entry lists 2 T cell receptor beta chains sequenced from one sample in a study of graft-versus-host responses after intestinal transplantation. Here immunoSEQ multiplex PCR was the method, and the copy in TCRdb shows in-frame clones only, minus some. Of around 100,000 clones in the sample, approximately 94% were seen once. Their cognate antigens are unknown. The sequences come from unstimulated CD4+ T cells sorted from spleen or lymph node cells, collected before transplant. The receptors come from a human donor who was the organ donor for an intestinal transplant.

The chain couples TRBV28 to TRBJ1-2; D may be TRBD1 (6 bases). Germline V gene sequence: CDR1 MDHEN, CDR2 SYDVKM. CDR3 size: 14 residues. Between the trimmed V and J ends, which lost 3 bases and 8 bases, there was a span of 16 bases. CDR3 sequence: CASSFLDRSGGYTF. CDR3 sequence (DNA): TGTGCCAGCAGTTTCCTCGACAGGTCGGGAGGCTACACCTTC.

V gene TRBV7-2 combines with J gene TRBJ2-5; 10 positions agree with TRBD2. Per the germline V gene, CDR1 is SGHTA and CDR2 is FQGNSA. V trimming: 4 bases; J trimming: 2 bases; junction bases outside the gene matches: 7. The CDR3 is made up of 16 amino acids. The CDR3 is CASSSDLAGGQETQYF. The CDR3 nucleotides read TGTGCCAGCAGCTCGGACTTAGCGGGAGGACAAGAGACCCAGTACTTC.